Each of the 12 T cell receptor beta chains below was sequenced from the same sample in a study of regulatory T cells in long-lasting Graves disease (dated by TCRdb to the early 2020s). According to the study, the label for this sample's time point signals: newly diagnosed GD, antithyroid drugs for less than 3 months. RNA was extracted from PBMCs in TRIzol for both TCR sequencing and RNA sequencing. The library was produced with multiplex PCR. TCRdb records Illumina HiSeq 4000 as the sequencer. TCR beta libraries were built with iRepertoire HTBI primers and Arm-PCR amplification of CDR3 regions. TCRdb reworked the public reads: Q25 trimming with fastp, MiXCR clone assembly, productive beta chains retained. Every distinct CDR3 protein forms one entry, paired with its most common genes and DNA. Counted in this sample were 530,000 or so distinct CDR3 sequences; roughly 12% of them appeared once. The ten largest clones capture about 9.1% of the sample.

These records were also assigned to another study, of T cells in Graves' hyperthyroidism and ophthalmopathy.

The source material was peripheral blood mononuclear cells (PBMCs), sampled at new diagnosis, from a patient treated with antithyroid drugs. The origin of the receptors is a young man with Graves disease. Donor details come from another sample of the same person, matched by shared clones.

This clonotype was detected many times. The rearrangement joins TRBV2 to TRBJ2-1, with 7 bases aligning to TRBD2. Germline CDR1 reads SNHLY; CDR2 reads FYNNEI. The V and J ends lost 1 base and 6 bases, in that order; junction bases with no gene match: 6. This CDR3 spans 15 amino acids. Here the CDR3 DNA reads TGTGCCAGCAGTGAAGTTCTAGCGGCAGCCAATGAGCAGTTCTTC. Translating gives CASSEVLAAANEQFF.

This clonotype was seen repeatedly, ten times or more. The J gene is TRBJ2-6, the V gene TRBV6-5; D perhaps matches TRBD2 (6 bases). The CDR3 runs to 20 residues. Per the germline V gene, CDR1 is MNHEY and CDR2 is SVGAGI. Trimming took off 0 bases at V and 0 bases at J, with 18 bases between the two ends. The CDR3 loop reads CASSYSGGLARNSGANVLTF. CDR3 in DNA: TGTGCCAGCAGTTACTCCGGCGGGCTAGCGCGCAACTCTGGGGCCAACGTCCTGACTTTC.

Ten or more counts support this clonotype. The gene calls are TRBV6-1 and TRBJ1-1; tentatively, D is TRBD1 (6 bases). The germline gives CDR1 MNHNS, CDR2 SASEGT. With 5 bases removed from V and 1 base from J, the gap between germline ends came to 11 bases. CDR3 length equals 14 residues. In DNA form, the CDR3 reads TGTGCCAGCAGTCAACAGACAGGGAACACTGAAGCTTTCTTT. Its translation: CASSQQTGNTEAFF.

J is TRBJ2-5 and V is TRBV7-9; D possibly matches TRBD1 or TRBD2 (5 bases each). This CDR3 contains 13 residues. CDR1 and CDR2 from the germline V gene are SEHNR and FQNEAQ (reference sequence). V lost 5 bases and J 7 bases, leaving 14 bases between the germline ends. CDR3 residues: CASSPGRQGTQYF. The CDR3 DNA sequence: TGTGCCAGCAGCCCGGGACGCCAGGGGACCCAGTACTTC.

This clonotype has only a few counts. The chain employs TRBV24-1 and TRBJ2-1; perhaps D is TRBD1 or TRBD2 (7 bases each). V shed 2 bases and J shed 15 bases, with 13 bases lying between them. In germline, CDR1 is KGHDR, CDR2 SFDVKD. CDR3 length equals 12 residues. CDR3 region: CATSDWEGQSFF. In DNA, the CDR3 is TGTGCCACCAGTGATTGGGAGGGACAGTCGTTCTTC.

This clonotype was seen only a few times. This sequence joins TRBV5-1 and TRBJ1-3, with no clear D. Germline V gene data show CDR1 as SGHRS and CDR2 as YFSETQ. The CDR3 consists of 16 residues. V was clipped by 2 bases and J by 0 bases, with 12 bases between them. Here the CDR3 DNA reads TGCGCCAGCAGCTTCTCTCGGGCCTTCTCTGGAAACACCATATATTTT. This sequence encodes CASSFSRAFSGNTIYF.

V is TRBV15 and J is TRBJ2-5, with 7 bases that match TRBD2. CDR3 length: 14 amino acids. Unmatched junction bases numbered 4, after V lost 1 base and J lost 5 bases. Germline CDR1 and CDR2: LNHNV and YYDKDF (reference sequence). CDR3 sequence (DNA): TGTGCCACCAGCAGAGGGGAGGGCGGGGAGACCCAGTACTTC. Protein product: CATSRGEGGETQYF.

The chain uses TRBV18 and TRBJ1-3, with TRBD1 as a possible D gene (5 bases). V lost 3 bases, J lost 4 bases, and 16 bases lay in between. Germline V gene data show CDR1 as KGHSH and CDR2 as LQKENI. There are 16 residues in the CDR3. CDR3 in DNA: TGTGCCAGCTCACCTATCGCCGGGACGACCGGAAACACCATATATTTT. Its translation is CASSPIAGTTGNTIYF. The full variable domain, rest sourced from reference TRBV18 and TRBJ1-3, is NAGVMQNPRHLVRRRGQEARLRCSPMKGHSHVYWYRQLPEEGLKFMVYLQKENIIDESGMPKERFSAEFPKEGPSILRIQQVVRGDSAAYFCASSPIAGTTGNTIYFGEGSWLTVV.

Ten or more counts support this clonotype. The chain recombines TRBV7-9 with TRBJ2-1; 8 bases line up with TRBD1. V shed 4 bases and J 8 bases; nucleotides not matched to a gene: 4. The length of the CDR3 is 13 residues. CDR1 and CDR2 from the germline V gene are SEHNR and FQNEAQ (reference sequence). In DNA form, the CDR3 reads TGTGCCAGCAGCTCAGGACAGGGTGATGAGCAGTTCTTC. Its protein is CASSSGQGDEQFF.

This clonotype was counted between two and nine times. The V and J genes are TRBV6-2 or TRBV6-3 and TRBJ1-5; the D is unclear. Between the trimmed V and J ends, which lost 0 bases and 7 bases, there was a span of 13 bases. Germline V gene sequence: CDR1 MNHEY, CDR2 SVGEGT. This CDR3 comprises 15 residues. CDR3 sequence: CASSYSIPVAQPQHF. Written as DNA, the CDR3 is TGTGCCAGCAGTTACTCGATCCCTGTCGCGCAGCCCCAGCATTTT.

This clonotype was recorded many times. The V and J genes are TRBV12-3 or TRBV12-4 and TRBJ2-3; D may be TRBD1 (5 bases). The CDR3 spans 15 residues. Trimming took off 3 bases at V and 1 base at J, with 11 bases between the two ends. The DNA for the CDR3 is TGTGCCAGCAGTTTCTTACGACAGCGCACAGATACGCAGTATTTT. As protein: CASSFLRQRTDTQYF.

This clonotype was observed a few times. This chain joins TRBV5-1 and TRBJ2-7, with 7 bases that match TRBD2. Germline CDR1 SGHRS, CDR2 YFSETQ. With V trimmed by 1 base and J by 4 bases, 8 bases remained unmatched. The CDR3 is made up of 15 amino acids. CDR3 residues: CASSLTGGRKYEQYF. The CDR3 coding sequence is TGCGCCAGCAGCTTGACGGGGGGACGGAAATACGAGCAGTACTTC.